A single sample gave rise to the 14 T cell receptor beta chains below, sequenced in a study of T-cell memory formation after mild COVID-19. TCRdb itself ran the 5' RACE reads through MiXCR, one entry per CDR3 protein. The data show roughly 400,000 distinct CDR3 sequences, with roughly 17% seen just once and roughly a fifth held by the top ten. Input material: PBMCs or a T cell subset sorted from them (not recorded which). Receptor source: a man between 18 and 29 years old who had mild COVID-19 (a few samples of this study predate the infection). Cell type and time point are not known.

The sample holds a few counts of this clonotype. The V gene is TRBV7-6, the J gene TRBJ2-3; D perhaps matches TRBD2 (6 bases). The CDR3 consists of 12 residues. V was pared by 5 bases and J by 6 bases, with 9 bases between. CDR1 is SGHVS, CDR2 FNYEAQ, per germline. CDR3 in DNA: TGTGCCAGCAGCACCGCGGGGGATACGCAGTATTTT. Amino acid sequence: CASSTAGDTQYF. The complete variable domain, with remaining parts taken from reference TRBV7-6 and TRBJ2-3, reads GAGVSQSPRYKVTKRGQDVALRCDPISGHVSLYWYRQALGQGPEFLTYFNYEAQQDKSGLPNDRFSAERPEGSISTLTIQRTEQRDSAMYRCASSTAGDTQYFGPGTRLTVL.

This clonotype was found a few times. CDR3: CAIRGLPGPYRGSPLHF. The CDR3 nucleotides are TGTGCCATCAGAGGTCTACCGGGACCTTACAGGGGTTCACCCCTCCACTTT. The J gene is TRBJ1-6, the V gene TRBV10-3; 7 positions agree with TRBD1. Germline CDR1 is ENHRY and CDR2 is SYGVKD. This CDR3 has 17 amino acids. The V segment lost 6 bases and the J segment 9 bases; nucleotides outside the gene matches: 17.

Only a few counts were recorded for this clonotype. The CDR3 DNA sequence: TGCAGTGCCCAACTCACCGGGACTAGCCTATACGAGCAGTACGTC. Translation gives CSAQLTGTSLYEQYV. V and J are TRBV20-1 and TRBJ2-7, with 9 bases identical to TRBD2. This CDR3 is built from 15 residues. The V gene end was trimmed by 6 bases and the J gene end by 4 bases; junction bases not matched to a gene: 13. Germline V gene data show CDR1 as DFQATT and CDR2 as SNEGSKA (reference sequence).

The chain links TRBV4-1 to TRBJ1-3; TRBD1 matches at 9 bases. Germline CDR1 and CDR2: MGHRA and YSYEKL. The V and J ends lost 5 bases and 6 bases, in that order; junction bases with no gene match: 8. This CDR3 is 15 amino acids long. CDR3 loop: CASSTRQGVENTIYF. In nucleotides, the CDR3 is TGCGCCAGCAGCACTCGACAGGGGGTTGAAAACACCATATATTTT.

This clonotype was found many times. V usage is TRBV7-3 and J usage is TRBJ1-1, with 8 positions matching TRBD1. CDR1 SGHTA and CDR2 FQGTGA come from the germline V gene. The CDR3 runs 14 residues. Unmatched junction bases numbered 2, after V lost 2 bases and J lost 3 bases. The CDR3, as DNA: TGTGCCAGCAGCTTATCAGGGGGCTACACTGAAGCTTTCTTT. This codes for CASSLSGGYTEAFF.

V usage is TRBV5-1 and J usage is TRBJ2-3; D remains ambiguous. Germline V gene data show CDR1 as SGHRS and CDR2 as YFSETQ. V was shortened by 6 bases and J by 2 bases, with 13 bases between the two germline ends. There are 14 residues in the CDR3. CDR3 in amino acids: CASNFQETTDTQYF. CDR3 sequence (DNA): TGCGCCAGCAACTTTCAAGAAACCACAGATACGCAGTATTTT.

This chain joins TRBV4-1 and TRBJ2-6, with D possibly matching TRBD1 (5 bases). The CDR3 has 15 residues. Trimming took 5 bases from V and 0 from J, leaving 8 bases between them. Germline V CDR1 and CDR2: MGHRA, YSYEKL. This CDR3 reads CASSYQGSGANVLTF. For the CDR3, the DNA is TGCGCCAGCAGCTACCAGGGCTCTGGGGCCAACGTCCTGACTTTC.

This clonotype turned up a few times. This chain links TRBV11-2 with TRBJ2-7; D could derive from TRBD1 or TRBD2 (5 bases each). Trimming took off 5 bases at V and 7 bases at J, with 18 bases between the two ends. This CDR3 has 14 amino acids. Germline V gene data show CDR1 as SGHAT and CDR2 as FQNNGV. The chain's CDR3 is CASSHGSGRTEQYF. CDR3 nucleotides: TGTGCCAGCAGCCATGGTTCAGGGCGGACTGAGCAGTACTTC.

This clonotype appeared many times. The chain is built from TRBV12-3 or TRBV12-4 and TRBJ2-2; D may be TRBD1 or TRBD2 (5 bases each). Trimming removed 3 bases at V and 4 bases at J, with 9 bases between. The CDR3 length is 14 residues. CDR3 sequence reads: CASSFTGPTGELFF. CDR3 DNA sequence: TGTGCCAGCAGTTTTACGGGGCCCACCGGGGAGCTGTTTTTT.

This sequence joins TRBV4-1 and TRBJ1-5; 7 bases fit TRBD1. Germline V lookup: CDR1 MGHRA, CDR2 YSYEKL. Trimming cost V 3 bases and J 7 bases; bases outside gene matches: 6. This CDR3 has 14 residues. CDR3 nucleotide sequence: TGCGCCAGCAGCCAGATACAGGGGAGGCAGCCCCAGCATTTT. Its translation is CASSQIQGRQPQHF.

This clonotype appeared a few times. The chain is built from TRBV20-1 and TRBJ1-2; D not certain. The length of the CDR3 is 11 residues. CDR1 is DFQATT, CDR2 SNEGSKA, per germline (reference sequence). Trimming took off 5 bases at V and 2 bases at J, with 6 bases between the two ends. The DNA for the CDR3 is TGCAGTGCTTCCGGGAACTATGGCTACACCTTC. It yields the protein CSASGNYGYTF.

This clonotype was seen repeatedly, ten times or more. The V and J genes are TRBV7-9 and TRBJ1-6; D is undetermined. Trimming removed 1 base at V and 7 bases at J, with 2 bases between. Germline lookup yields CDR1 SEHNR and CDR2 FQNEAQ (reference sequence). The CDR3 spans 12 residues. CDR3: CASSLENSPLHF. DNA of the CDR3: TGTGCCAGCAGCTTAGAGAATTCACCCCTCCACTTT.

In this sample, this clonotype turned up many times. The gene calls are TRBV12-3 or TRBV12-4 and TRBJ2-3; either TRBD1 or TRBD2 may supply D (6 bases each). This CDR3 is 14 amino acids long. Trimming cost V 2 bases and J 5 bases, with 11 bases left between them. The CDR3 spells CASSLRGAQDTQYF. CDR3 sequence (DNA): TGTGCCAGCAGTTTAAGGGGGGCCCAAGATACGCAGTATTTT.

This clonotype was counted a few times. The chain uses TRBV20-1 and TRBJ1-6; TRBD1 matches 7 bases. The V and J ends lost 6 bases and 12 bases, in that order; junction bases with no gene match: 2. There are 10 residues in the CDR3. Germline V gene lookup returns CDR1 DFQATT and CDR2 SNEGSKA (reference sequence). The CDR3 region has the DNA TGCAGTGCCCAGGGGGAACCCCTCCACTTT. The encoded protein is CSAQGEPLHF.